The following is a T cell receptor (beta chain) sequence with its context. The antigen remains undetermined. The entry originates in a study of cytomegalovirus exposure and HLA in healthy donors. On the study more broadly: About 85 million unique TCR sequences came from HLA-typed donors in an early release. Assignment to the Caucasian-associated ancestry cluster applied to around 82% of the approximately 370 genotyped donors.

Study results and limitations: In a later analysis, TCR association rates varied by HLA locus: DRB1 most, HLA-C fewest.

Researchers ran the PCR with 60 Vbeta and 13 Jbeta primers. TCRdb's table, derived via immunoSEQ multiplex PCR, lists solely in-frame clones and lacks some. This sample carries 150,000 to 200,000 clones, over 60% of them seen once, and the ten largest clones take approximately 3%. V lost 2 bases and J lost 7; bases outside the gene matches: 15. CDR1 and CDR2 from the germline V gene are MNHEY and SMNVEV (reference sequence). The CDR3 consists of 18 residues. The clonotype originates from a male donor in good health and CMV-seronegative. Sequencing was performed on PBMCs. This rearrangement joins TRBV27 to TRBJ2-1; TRBD2 agrees at 9 bases. The CDR3 region has the DNA TGTGCCAGCAGTTTAGGGAGGGAACGTGCGGGAGGGTGGAATGAGCAGTTCTTC. Amino acid sequence: CASSLGRERAGGWNEQFF.